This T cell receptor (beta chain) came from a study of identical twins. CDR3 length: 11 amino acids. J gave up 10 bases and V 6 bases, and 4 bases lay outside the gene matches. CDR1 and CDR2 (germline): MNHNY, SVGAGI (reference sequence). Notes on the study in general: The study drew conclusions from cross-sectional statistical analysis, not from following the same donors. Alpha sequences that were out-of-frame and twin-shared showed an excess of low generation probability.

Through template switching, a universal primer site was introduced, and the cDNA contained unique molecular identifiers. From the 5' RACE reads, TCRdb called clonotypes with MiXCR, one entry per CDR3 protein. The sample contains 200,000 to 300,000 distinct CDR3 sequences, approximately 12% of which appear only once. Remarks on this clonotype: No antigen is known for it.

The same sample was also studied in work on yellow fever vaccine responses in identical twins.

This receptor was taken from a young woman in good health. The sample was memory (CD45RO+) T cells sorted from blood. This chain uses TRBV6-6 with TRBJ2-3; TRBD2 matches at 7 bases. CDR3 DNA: TGTGCCAGCAGGGAGACTAGCCCGCAGTATTTT. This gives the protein CASRETSPQYF.